This entry features one TCR beta chain sequence. This may arise from a read error, as a much more abundant clone is one base away. The CDR3 covers 14 residues. In germline, CDR1 is DFQATT, CDR2 SNEGSKA (reference sequence). J gave up 8 bases and V 6 bases, and 12 bases lay outside the gene matches. The investigators amplified TCR beta CDR3 regions from RNA transcripts. When the TCR CDR3 underwent first-round RT-PCR, the HTBI primer set was used. One entry per CDR3 protein results from TCRdb running MiXCR on the multiplex PCR reads. Found here are over 700,000 distinct CDR3 sequences, around 39% of them singletons; the top ten hold approximately 8.7%. The data stem from a study of T cells in Graves' hyperthyroidism and ophthalmopathy.

This clonotype originated in a man in his late teens or twenties with Graves' hyperthyroidism. This chain uses TRBV20-1 with TRBJ1-4; 7 bases map to TRBD1. The sample taken for sequencing was blood. Here the CDR3 DNA reads TGCAGTGCGGATCGACAGGGTAGGATGGAAAAACTGTTTTTT. This sequence encodes CSADRQGRMEKLFF.